This T cell receptor beta chain is from a study of CD8 T cells in Susac syndrome. Study summary: Active disease was present in more than five of the sequenced Susac syndrome patients, and remission in under ten. General observations from the study: In Susac patients, clonal expansion was not detected in CD4+ cells.

Germline CDR1 reads MGHRA; CDR2 reads YSYEKL. The length of the CDR3 is 15 residues. V shed 1 base and J shed 2 bases, with 9 bases lying between them. After extraction with the RNeasy kit, about 0.5 to 1 ug of the RNA was reverse transcribed using random hexamers. MiXCR, applied by TCRdb to the immunoSEQ multiplex PCR reads, yields one record per CDR3 protein. The table lists about 140,000 distinct CDR3 sequences, 95% of them singletons, with roughly 0.14% in the top ten. In the case of this clonotype: Its matching antigen is unknown.

The sample was CD4+ T cells from PBMCs. V is TRBV4-1 and J is TRBJ1-5; weak D call: TRBD1 (5 bases). This TCR was sampled from a human donor with Susac syndrome. CDR3 sequence reads: CASSQGRGGNQPQHF. The CDR3 DNA reads TGCGCCAGCAGCCAAGGAAGGGGTGGCAATCAGCCCCAGCATTTT.